The rows below give T cell receptor beta chains drawn from one sample of a study of cytomegalovirus exposure and HLA in healthy donors. Only in-frame clones appear in the TCRdb table, and some are missing; sequencing was by immunoSEQ multiplex PCR. Found here are about 120,000 clones, around 76% of them singletons; the top ten hold 30%. The specimen was PBMCs. These receptor sequences come from a man aged 55 to 69 in good health and CMV-seropositive. The CDR3 runs from the conserved cysteine through the conserved F or W. A D gene is named only where the DNA matches it firmly. Not all rows give a size; the values are once, few, many and, for expanded clones, a class.

CDR3 length	D gene	J gene	clone size	V gene	CDR3 DNA	CDR3 protein
13	TRBD1	TRBJ2-5	.	TRBV2	TGTGCCAGCAGACAGGGGGCCCAAGAGACCCAGTACTTC	CASRQGAQETQYF
16	.	TRBJ1-4	.	TRBV7-2	TGTGCCAGCAGCCCCGGGTGGCGGGGCAATCCTGAAAAACTGTTTTTT	CASSPGWRGNPEKLFF
14	.	TRBJ2-3	once	TRBV10-1	TGCGCCAGCGGTGGACGGGGGGCCTTAGATACGCAGTATTTT	CASGGRGALDTQYF
14	TRBD1	TRBJ2-7	.	TRBV6-6	TGTGCCAGCACCAGTCCGGACAGGGTGGGGGAGCAGTACTTC	CASTSPDRVGEQYF
15	TRBD2	TRBJ2-1	.	TRBV7-3	TGTGCCAGCAGCTTCGGACTAGCGTTGTACAATGAGCAGTTCTTC	CASSFGLALYNEQFF
14	.	TRBJ2-3	.	TRBV27	TGTGCCAGCAGTTTACCCCGGACTGGGGATACGCAGTATTTT	CASSLPRTGDTQYF
16	.	TRBJ2-7	.	TRBV11-2	TGTGCCAGCAGCTCCACCCTTAAGGGGCACTACTACGAGCAGTACTTC	CASSSTLKGHYYEQYF
15	.	TRBJ1-1	.	TRBV5-1	TGCGCCAGCAGCTTGATCGACATGTTTAACACTGAAGCTTTCTTT	CASSLIDMFNTEAFF
15	TRBD1	TRBJ2-7	.	TRBV5-1	TGCGCCAGCAGCGGTACAGGGGGCGGCTCCTACGAGCAGTACTTC	CASSGTGGGSYEQYF
16	.	TRBJ2-7	.	TRBV7-9	TGTGCCAGCAGCAAAGCGGACAGTCTCTCTACCTACGAGCAGTACTTC	CASSKADSLSTYEQYF
14	.	TRBJ1-2	.	TRBV2	TGTGCCAGCAGTGAAGACCAGCGATACTATGGCTACACCTTC	CASSEDQRYYGYTF
17	TRBD1	TRBJ1-1	.	TRBV7-9	TGTGCCAGCAGCTCAACCGGGACAGGGGAAGGAGGCACTGAAGCTTTCTTT	CASSSTGTGEGGTEAFF
13	TRBD1	TRBJ1-2	.	TRBV7-9	TGTGCCAGCAGCTTAACAGGGGCCCATGGCTACACCTTC	CASSLTGAHGYTF
14	.	TRBJ2-2	few	TRBV6-5	TGTGCCAGCAGGCAGACTCCTATCACCGGGGAGCTGTTTTTT	CASRQTPITGELFF
14	.	TRBJ2-7	few	TRBV5-4	TGTGCCAGCAGCTTGCTAACAGCAAAGAAGGAGCAGTACTTC	CASSLLTAKKEQYF
15	TRBD2	TRBJ2-1	.	TRBV2	TGTGCCAGCAATCCATTTAGCGGGGGTTACAATGAGCAGTTCTTC	CASNPFSGGYNEQFF
14	TRBD2	TRBJ2-3	.	TRBV11-2	TGTGCCAGCAGAACTAGCGGGAGACCAGATACGCAGTATTTT	CASRTSGRPDTQYF
17	TRBD1	TRBJ1-2	.	TRBV18	TGTGCCAGCTCACCCCGGGACAGGGAGTCTCACCGCTATGGCTACACCTTC	CASSPRDRESHRYGYTF
13	TRBD1	TRBJ1-2	.	TRBV5-4	TGTGCCAGCACCGCGGGACAGGGGGATGGCTACACCTTC	CASTAGQGDGYTF
16	.	TRBJ1-1	few	TRBV18	TGTGCCAGCTCACCACCGGGGAGTCGGAGGAACACTGAAGCTTTCTTT	CASSPPGSRRNTEAFF
15	.	TRBJ1-3	.	TRBV5-1	TGCGCCAGCAGCCCACAGGGTGGCTCTGGAAACACCATATATTTT	CASSPQGGSGNTIYF
17	TRBD2	TRBJ2-3	.	TRBV5-1	TGCGCCAGCAGCTTGTCTACTAGCGGGGGGTACACAGATACGCAGTATTTT	CASSLSTSGGYTDTQYF
18	TRBD1	TRBJ1-4	.	TRBV27	TGTGCCACCGCCTCCTCCGGGACAGGGCTCTCCCATAATGAAAAACTGTTTTTT	CATASSGTGLSHNEKLFF
15	TRBD1	TRBJ2-3	.	TRBV5-1	TGCGCCAGCAGCTTACAGACAGGGGCTACAGATACGCAGTATTTT	CASSLQTGATDTQYF
14	TRBD2	TRBJ2-5	once	TRBV29-1	TGCAGCGTTGAACTAGCGGGGTACCAAGAGACCCAGTACTTC	CSVELAGYQETQYF
16	TRBD1	TRBJ2-6	.	TRBV5-8	TGTGCCAGCAGCCGGACAGGGGGCTCTGGGGCCAACGTCCTGACTTTC	CASSRTGGSGANVLTF
14	.	TRBJ1-1	.	TRBV30	TGTGCCTGGAACTTCCTGGGGGCTGGCACTGAAGCTTTCTTT	CAWNFLGAGTEAFF
13	.	TRBJ2-7	.	TRBV28	TGTGCCAGCAGTCCGGGGTCCGCCTACGAGCAGTACTTC	CASSPGSAYEQYF